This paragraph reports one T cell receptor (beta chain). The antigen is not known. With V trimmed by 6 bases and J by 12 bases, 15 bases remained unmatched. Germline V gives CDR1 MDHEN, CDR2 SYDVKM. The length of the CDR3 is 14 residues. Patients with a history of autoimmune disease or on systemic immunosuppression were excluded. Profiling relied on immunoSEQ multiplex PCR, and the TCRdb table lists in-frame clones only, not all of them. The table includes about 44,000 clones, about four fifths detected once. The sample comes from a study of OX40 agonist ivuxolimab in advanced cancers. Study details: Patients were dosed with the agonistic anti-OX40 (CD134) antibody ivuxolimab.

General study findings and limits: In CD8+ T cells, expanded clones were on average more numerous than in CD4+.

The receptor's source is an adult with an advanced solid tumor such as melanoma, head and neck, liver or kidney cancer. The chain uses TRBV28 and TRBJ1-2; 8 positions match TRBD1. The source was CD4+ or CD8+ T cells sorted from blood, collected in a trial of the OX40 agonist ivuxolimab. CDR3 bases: TGTGCCAGCAGGGATTTCACAGGGGGTCTTCGGGACACCTTC. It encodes CASRDFTGGLRDTF.